This TCR beta chain was documented in a study of OX40 agonist ivuxolimab in advanced cancers. Patients with a history of autoimmune disease or on systemic immunosuppression were excluded. In germline, CDR1 is SNHLY, CDR2 FYNNEI. The V segment lost 6 bases and the J segment 10 bases; nucleotides outside the gene matches: 17. The CDR3 runs to 16 residues. Study-wide results and limits: Low normalized clonal expansion also occurred in some nonresponding patients.

Generated by immunoSEQ multiplex PCR, the TCRdb table keeps only in-frame clones and is missing some. The top ten hold 11% of the sample, which has 40,000 to 60,000 clones, around 87% seen once. Remarks on this clone: Its cognate antigen is unknown.

This chain connects TRBV2 to TRBJ2-1, with 8 bases matching TRBD1. The sample consisted of CD4+ or CD8+ T cells sorted from blood, taken in a trial of the OX40 agonist ivuxolimab. The receptor's source is an adult with an advanced solid tumor such as melanoma, head and neck, liver or kidney cancer. CDR3 sequence: CASSPTPLTGTGEQFF. CDR3 nucleotide sequence: TGTGCCAGCAGCCCGACCCCCCTGACAGGGACAGGCGAGCAGTTCTTC.